The 24 T cell receptor beta chains in this list originate from one sample, sequenced in a study of post-analysis software for immune sequencing data. Findings and caveats of the study: Five TRBV segments were more frequent in patients than controls; TRBV5-6, TRBV5-1 and TRBV20-1 belonged to this group.

Their specific antigens are unknown. Unique molecular identifiers featured in each of the TCR beta cDNA libraries. TCRdb re-derived calls from the PCR reads in MiXCR, one entry per CDR3 protein. Of 650,000 to 850,000 distinct CDR3 sequences in the sample, about 43% were seen once. The sequenced material came from blood. The origin of the receptors is a girl aged 5 to 17 with multiple sclerosis.

The sample holds one count of this clonotype. The chain joins TRBV28 to TRBJ2-7; D gene ambiguous. Germline V CDR1 and CDR2: MDHEN, SYDVKM. V was trimmed by 7 bases and J by 1 base, leaving 11 bases between them. The CDR3 runs 13 residues. CDR3 loop: CASIHSASYEQYF. The CDR3 DNA is TGTGCCAGCATACACTCAGCTTCCTACGAGCAGTACTTC. The whole variable domain, remainder taken from reference TRBV28 and TRBJ2-7, is DVKVTQSSRYLVKRTGEKVFLECVQDMDHENMFWYRQDPGLGLRLIYFSYDVKMKEKGDIPEGYSVSREKKERFSLILESASTNQTSMYLCASIHSASYEQYFGPGTRLTVT.

The chain uses TRBV7-9 and TRBJ2-1; D ambiguous. Germline V lookup: CDR1 SEHNR, CDR2 FQNEAQ (reference sequence). The CDR3 is 14 amino acids. V was clipped by 0 bases and J by 10 bases, with 13 bases between them. As DNA, the CDR3 is TGTGCCAGCAGCTTAGCGCCGGTGGCCTCCGAGCAGTTCTTC. It translates to CASSLAPVASEQFF.

This clonotype was detected a few times. The chain links TRBV29-1 to TRBJ1-2; D gene unclear. The CDR3 has 11 amino acids. Germline V gives CDR1 SQVTM, CDR2 ANQGSEA. V dropped 7 bases and J dropped 4 bases, with 10 bases sitting between them. The CDR3 reads CSALEGYGYTF. The CDR3 DNA follows: TGCAGCGCCCTTGAGGGCTATGGCTACACCTTC.

This clonotype was counted only a few times. The rearrangement joins TRBV10-2 to TRBJ2-4; D could derive from TRBD1 or TRBD2 (5 bases each). Germline lookup yields CDR1 WSHSY and CDR2 SAAADI. This CDR3 comprises 17 residues. Deletions cut 3 bases from V and 13 bases from J, with 28 bases between. The chain's CDR3 is CASSEQPPASPLGEQYF. The CDR3 DNA reads as TGCGCCAGCAGTGAACAGCCCCCGGCTAGTCCCTTGGGGGAGCAGTACTTC.

The genes are TRBV20-1 and TRBJ2-7; 13 positions match TRBD2. The J call may be in error: the DNA end matches TRBJ2-5 better. Germline CDR1 reads DFQATT; CDR2 reads SNEGSKA (reference sequence). The CDR3 has 19 amino acids. CDR3 DNA sequence: TGCAGTGCTAGAGTCTACAGGGGGAGGACTAGCGGGAGAGGGGAGACCCAGTACTTC. It is translated as CSARVYRGRTSGRGETQYF.

The chain carries TRBV7-2 and TRBJ2-2, with D possibly being TRBD1 (5 bases). V lost 7 bases and J lost 4, with 13 bases in between. This CDR3 region has 14 residues. CDR1 and CDR2 (germline): SGHTA, FQGNSA. CDR3 sequence (DNA): TGTGCCAGCACCGACAGCTCGGGCACCGGGGAGCTGTTTTTT. This gives the protein CASTDSSGTGELFF.

The chain uses TRBV25-1 and TRBJ2-5; D may correspond to TRBD1 or TRBD2 (6 bases each). Germline loops: CDR1 MGHDK, CDR2 SYGVNS. Trimming removed 3 bases from V and 1 base from J, with 12 bases in between. This CDR3 region has 15 residues. CDR3 residues: CASSDPRGAQETQYF. DNA of the CDR3: TGTGCCAGCAGTGACCCTAGGGGGGCCCAAGAGACCCAGTACTTC. The entire variable domain, with the rest obtained from reference TRBV25-1 and TRBJ2-5, is as follows: EADIYQTPRYLVIGTGKKITLECSQTMGHDKMYWYQQDPGMELHLIHYSYGVNSTEKGDLSSESTVSRIRTEHFPLTLESARPSHTSQYLCASSDPRGAQETQYFGPGTRLLVL.

This clonotype appeared a few times. This CDR3 reads CASSSSDRTEVYEQYF. In DNA form, the CDR3 reads TGTGCCAGCAGTTCCTCGGACAGGACGGAGGTCTACGAGCAGTACTTC. V usage is TRBV12-3 or TRBV12-4 and J usage is TRBJ2-7, with TRBD1 matching 7 bases. V gave up 4 bases and J gave up 3 bases; unmatched junction bases: 12. The CDR3 covers 16 residues.

This clonotype came up a few times. This rearrangement joins TRBV9 to TRBJ2-5; 7 bases align to TRBD1. Germline-derived CDR1 and CDR2 are SGDLS and YYNGEE. The CDR3 sequence is 15 residues long. V trimming: 0 bases; J trimming: 4 bases; junction bases outside the gene matches: 6. The CDR3 loop is CASSVATGVGETQYF. In DNA, the CDR3 is TGTGCCAGCAGCGTAGCCACAGGGGTAGGAGAGACCCAGTACTTC.

The chain has TRBV25-1 and TRBJ2-7; D gene ambiguous. V gave up 1 base and J gave up 5 bases, with 9 bases separating them. Germline V gene sequence: CDR1 MGHDK, CDR2 SYGVNS. The CDR3 spans 13 residues. CDR3 DNA sequence: TGTGCCAGCAGTGAATCGCCCACCCACGAGCAGTACTTC. Its protein product is CASSESPTHEQYF.

The chain uses TRBV11-2 and TRBJ2-7; possible D gene TRBD1, 5 bases. Deletions cut 5 bases from V and 5 bases from J, with 16 bases between. The CDR3 length is 14 residues. Germline CDR1 and CDR2: SGHAT and FQNNGV. As DNA, the CDR3 is TGTGCCAGCAGCCACAGGACCGTTAGCCACGAGCAGTACTTC. Protein: CASSHRTVSHEQYF.

The J gene is TRBJ2-7, the V gene TRBV6-5; TRBD2 matches at 15 bases. Judging by the DNA end, TRBJ2-1 fits better; the J call may be wrong. From germline, CDR1 is MNHEY and CDR2 SVGAGI. This CDR3 spans 16 amino acids. The CDR3 loop reads CASSYSGTSGRSRQFF. The CDR3 region has the DNA TGTGCCAGCAGTTACTCGGGGACTAGCGGGAGGAGTCGGCAGTTCTTC.

This rearrangement joins TRBV29-1 to TRBJ2-1; 8 nucleotides match TRBD1. CDR3 size: 12 residues. Germline CDR1 and CDR2: SQVTM and ANQGSEA. The V gene end was trimmed by 7 bases and the J gene end by 8 bases; junction bases not matched to a gene: 7. The CDR3 DNA sequence: TGCAGCGCGGGGCAGGGGGCGTATGAGCAGTTCTTC. Its translation: CSAGQGAYEQFF.

The V gene is TRBV12-3 or TRBV12-4, the J gene TRBJ2-1; D remains ambiguous. Trimming shortened V by 6 bases and J by 9 bases, and 12 bases separated the two germline ends. The CDR3 spans 12 residues. DNA of the CDR3: TGTGCCAGCAGCCTCCAGATGGGTGAGCAGTTCTTC. Translation: CASSLQMGEQFF.

The CDR3, as DNA: TGCGCCAGCAGCCAAGATCACGGAGGGGAGCAGTACTTC. Translated: CASSQDHGGEQYF. The rearrangement links TRBV4-3 to TRBJ2-7; D is perhaps TRBD2 (6 bases). Germline V CDR1 and CDR2: LGHNA, YSLEER. The CDR3 spans 13 residues. V lost 0 bases and J 7 bases, leaving 10 bases between the germline ends.

This clonotype has just a few counts. The V call is TRBV20-1, the J call TRBJ1-1; 8 bases match TRBD1. V lost 6 bases, J lost 2 bases, and 11 bases stayed unmatched. The CDR3 length is 15 residues. CDR1 and CDR2 from the germline V gene are DFQATT and SNEGSKA (reference sequence). The CDR3 is CSAPGQAATNTEAFF. CDR3 sequence (DNA): TGCAGTGCCCCGGGACAGGCGGCGACCAACACTGAAGCTTTCTTT.

This clonotype has a handful of counts. The chain couples TRBV9 to TRBJ1-6; D remains ambiguous. Looked up from germline, CDR1 is SGDLS and CDR2 is YYNGEE. The CDR3 is 15 residues long. The V end was cut by 3 bases, the J end by 10 bases, with 17 bases between. The CDR3 protein is CASSAGEGGRSPLHF. The CDR3 nucleotides read TGTGCCAGCAGCGCTGGCGAGGGAGGGAGGTCACCCCTCCACTTT. Based on the CDR3 plus reference TRBV9 and TRBJ1-6, the full variable domain is DSGVTQTPKHLITATGQRVTLRCSPRSGDLSVYWYQQSLDQGLQFLIQYYNGEERAKGNILERFSAQQFPDLHSELNLSSLELGDSALYFCASSAGEGGRSPLHFGNGTRLTVT.

The chain has TRBV20-1 and TRBJ2-3; no clear D. V dropped 4 bases and J dropped 5 bases, with 16 bases sitting between them. Germline CDR1 is DFQATT and CDR2 is SNEGSKA (reference sequence). The CDR3 has 14 residues. The CDR3 here is CSATSIIPLDTQYF. In DNA, the CDR3 is TGCAGTGCTACCTCGATTATCCCCCTAGATACGCAGTATTTT.

This clonotype was observed a handful of times. The chain combines TRBV20-1 with TRBJ2-4, with TRBD2 matching 11 bases. The germline CDR1 and CDR2 sequences are DFQATT and SNEGSKA (reference sequence). Trimming at V came to 2 bases and at J to 0 bases, leaving 9 bases not matched to a gene. The CDR3 is 18 residues long. This CDR3 is CSARPSGRLTLAKNIQYF. The CDR3 DNA reads TGCAGTGCTAGACCTAGCGGGAGGCTTACTCTAGCCAAAAACATTCAGTACTTC.

This clonotype was observed a few times. The chain carries TRBV7-2 and TRBJ2-5, with a tentative D call TRBD1 (6 bases). This CDR3 region has 14 residues. CDR1 and CDR2 from the germline V gene are SGHTA and FQGNSA. V was shortened by 5 bases and J by 2 bases, with 12 bases between the two germline ends. The CDR3 region has the DNA TGTGCCAGCAGCACGTCTAGGGGGCAAGAGACCCAGTACTTC. Translated: CASSTSRGQETQYF.

The gene calls are TRBV18 and TRBJ2-4; D may be TRBD2 (5 bases). Near its end, the DNA agrees better with TRBJ2-5, so the J call may be wrong. From germline, CDR1 is KGHSH and CDR2 LQKENI. The CDR3 is 15 amino acids. CDR3 in DNA: TGTGCCAGCTCACCACCAGGGAGAAACCAAGAGACCCAGTACTTC. This sequence encodes CASSPPGRNQETQYF.

The J gene is TRBJ2-3, the V gene TRBV7-8; possibly TRBD2 for D (5 bases). This CDR3 has 16 amino acids. The V gene lost 1 base and the J gene lost 0 bases, with 11 bases spanning the gap. Germline V CDR1 and CDR2: SGHVS, FQNEAQ. CDR3 amino acids: CASSLEGSASTDTQYF. CDR3 DNA sequence: TGTGCCAGCAGCTTAGAGGGTAGCGCTAGCACAGATACGCAGTATTTT.

This chain uses TRBV15 with TRBJ1-2; D is ambiguous. Trimming removed 0 bases from V and 7 bases from J, with 12 bases in between. The germline CDR1 and CDR2 sequences are LNHNV and YYDKDF (reference sequence). This CDR3 is 14 amino acids long. DNA for the CDR3: TGTGCCACCAGCAGAGACTTGGAGGGTTCTGGCTACACCTTC. Translation gives CATSRDLEGSGYTF.

The chain has TRBV5-6 and TRBJ2-7, with D perhaps TRBD1 (5 bases). The CDR3 runs 13 residues. Germline values: CDR1 SGHDT, CDR2 YYEEEE. V was clipped by 7 bases and J by 3 bases, with 14 bases between them. The chain's CDR3 is CASSEARDYEQYF. The CDR3 nucleotides read TGTGCCAGCTCCGAGGCCAGGGACTACGAGCAGTACTTC.